Here is one TCR beta chain with its context. This clone's antigen is unknown. There are no base qualities to consult, and no much larger clone falls within one base. A multiplexed two-step PCR with Vbeta-specific forward primers and Jbeta-specific reverse primers was used to amplify the TCRbeta CDR3 regions. TCRbeta libraries were sequenced on an Illumina instrument through the immunoSEQ service. Concerning the study's data processing: IMGT annotation was used to assign V, D and J genes, and synthetic CDR3 analogues were used to correct counts for multiplex PCR bias. In the immunoSEQ Analyzer, repertoire clonality was calculated as one minus normalized Shannon entropy. Fisher's exact test with Benjamini-Hochberg false discovery rate control was used to define clonal expansion, with two-tailed P<0.01. Here the immuneACCESS table is served through TCRdb, limited to in-frame sequences with V and J called. Missing clones are a known gap in these copies; in checked studies unresolved V genes cover under half, and the rest lacks a known reason. That table is the source of V, J and clone size, and D and trimming were worked out from the DNA. For this sample the table gives over 9,500 clones, of which roughly nine tenths were detected only once. The leading ten clones occupy roughly 0.22% of the sample.

The source of the sample is a study of regulatory dendritic cells for organ transplantation (dated 2017 in TCRdb). Background for the entire study: To make regulatory dendritic cells, monocytes were cultured with vitamin D3 on days 0 and 4, plus IL-10 on day 4. On day 6, LPS was added to the DC cultures to test how the DCs responded to a strong maturation-inducing agent. The TCRbeta repertoires of sorted naive and memory CD4+ and CD8+ T cells were sequenced before and after allostimulation with regulatory or mature dendritic cells.

Sorted T cell subsets were CFSE-labeled and co-cultured for roughly 5 days with allogeneic regulatory or mature dendritic cells at a 1:10 DC:T ratio. FACS was used to sort naive T cells as CD45RA+ cells and memory T cells as CD45RO+ CD4+ or CD8+ cells. T cells for TCR sequencing came from a couple of healthy control subjects. The Qiagen DNeasy Blood & Tissue Kit was used to extract genomic DNA. The junction carries 8 bases between V and J, which are trimmed by 4 bases and 7 bases respectively. CDR1 is given as MDHEN and CDR2 as SYDVKM, both from the germline V gene. The CDR3 starts with the cysteine, ends with the phenylalanine, and has 12 residues. The sequence is cut down to CDR3 DNA, 36 bases in frame from base 1. General conclusions and limits of the study: Repertoires were highly diverse in naive CD4+ and CD8+ T cells, less diverse in memory cells, and most oligoclonal in memory CD8+ cells. Among the resting subsets, the most alloreactive TCR clonotypes were found in memory CD8+ T cells. The authors pointed out considerable heterogeneity between individuals in the alloreactive memory CD8+ T cell pool, and only a couple of subjects were sequenced. In both subjects, allostimulation led to expansion of memory CD8+ clones, although regulatory dendritic cells appeared to cause more limited expansion than mature dendritic cells did.

The chain is made from TRBV28 and TRBJ1-5; no D gene is confidently identified. This sequence originates from a human donor in good health. Sequencing was carried out using naive CD8+ T cells from blood cultured with regulatory dendritic cells. Sample cell subset or site, as interpreted from the label and publication: CD45RA+ naive T cells. In nucleotide form, the sequence is TGTGCCAGCAGTTCGCAGACGCAGCCCCAGCATTTT. It translates as CASSSQTQPQHF. With the portions outside the CDR3 filled from the reference TRBV28 and TRBJ1-5 genes, the complete variable region becomes DVKVTQSSRYLVKRTGEKVFLECVQDMDHENMFWYRQDPGLGLRLIYFSYDVKMKEKGDIPEGYSVSREKKERFSLILESASTNQTSMYLCASSSQTQPQHFGDGTRLSIL.